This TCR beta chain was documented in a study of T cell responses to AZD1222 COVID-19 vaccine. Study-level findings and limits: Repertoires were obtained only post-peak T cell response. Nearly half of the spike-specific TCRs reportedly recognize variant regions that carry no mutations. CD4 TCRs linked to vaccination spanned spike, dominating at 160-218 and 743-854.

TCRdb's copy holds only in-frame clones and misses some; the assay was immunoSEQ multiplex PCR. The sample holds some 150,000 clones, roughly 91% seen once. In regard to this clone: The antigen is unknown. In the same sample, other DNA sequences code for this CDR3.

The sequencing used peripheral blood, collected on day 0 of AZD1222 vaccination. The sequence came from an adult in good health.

Here the CDR3 DNA reads TGTGCCAGCAGCCTCTACACCGGGGAGCTGTTTTTT. Protein sequence: CASSLYTGELFF. The chain links TRBV7-9 to TRBJ2-2; D gene ambiguous. Germline CDR1 is SEHNR and CDR2 is FQNEAQ (reference sequence). The CDR3 loop spans 12 amino acids. V shed 5 bases and J shed 3 bases, with 4 bases lying between them. Complete variable domain (other parts from reference TRBV7-9 and TRBJ2-2): DTGVSQNPRHKITKRGQNVTFRCDPISEHNRLYWYRQTLGQGPEFLTYFQNEAQLEKSRLLSDRFSAERPKGSFSTLEIQRTEQGDSAMYLCASSLYTGELFFGEGSRLTVL.